The 3 T cell receptor beta chains below all came from one sample that was sequenced in a study of OX40 agonist ivuxolimab in advanced cancers. TCRdb's table, derived via immunoSEQ multiplex PCR, lists solely in-frame clones and lacks some. Of approximately 25,000 clones listed, 75% to 90% are singletons. The source was CD4+ or CD8+ T cells sorted from blood, collected in a trial of the OX40 agonist ivuxolimab. These receptors were obtained from an adult with an advanced solid tumor such as melanoma, head and neck, liver or kidney cancer.

V usage is TRBV5-1 and J usage is TRBJ2-7, with D hard to call. V was shortened by 0 bases and J by 3 bases, with 4 bases between the two germline ends. Germline V gene lookup returns CDR1 SGHRS and CDR2 YFSETQ. The CDR3 extends over 12 amino acids. In DNA form, the CDR3 reads TGCGCCAGCAGCTTGGTCGGCTACGAGCAGTACTTC. Translated: CASSLVGYEQYF.

The sample holds one count of this clone. The rearrangement links TRBV6-5 to TRBJ1-1, with TRBD1 matching over 7 bases. This CDR3 spans 12 amino acids. In germline, CDR1 is MNHEY, CDR2 SVGAGI. The trim removed 7 bases at V and 11 bases at J, leaving 10 bases unmatched. Here the CDR3 DNA reads TGTGCCAGCACGAGGGGGCTGAATGGGGCTTTCTTT. It translates to CASTRGLNGAFF.

This clone has a single count. This chain uses TRBV7-9 with TRBJ2-6, with a weak D call TRBD1 (5 bases). V was clipped by 3 bases and J by 2 bases, with 14 bases between them. CDR3 length: 17 amino acids. The germline V gene has CDR1 SEHNR and CDR2 FQNEAQ (reference sequence). The DNA for the CDR3 is TGTGCCAGCAGCTTGGGTGGACACACTCCTGGGGCCAACGTCCTGACTTTC. It encodes CASSLGGHTPGANVLTF.